This T cell receptor beta chain comes out of a study of cytomegalovirus exposure and HLA in healthy donors. Whole-study context: Previous work identified roughly 120 million unique TCR beta sequences from about 179 million T cells.

Donors were ostensibly healthy at sampling, although undocumented immune exposures were probable. The PCR made use of 60 Vbeta and 13 Jbeta primers. TCRdb's copy holds only in-frame clones and misses some; the assay was immunoSEQ multiplex PCR. The table has roughly 200,000 clones, over 70% seen once. Looked up from germline, CDR1 is SGHNT and CDR2 is YYREEE (reference sequence). This CDR3 region has 14 residues. The V and J ends lost 1 base and 2 bases respectively, with 9 bases between them. Study findings and constraints: TCR beta chains numbering 164 were designated cytomegalovirus-associated. Indistinguishability led to the exclusion of some V segments, TRBV6-2 and TRBV6-3 included.

Concerning this clone itself: Its antigen is as yet unknown.

The receptor comes from an older woman in good health and CMV-seropositive. Input material: PBMCs. The V call is TRBV5-4, the J call TRBJ1-1; possible D gene TRBD1, 5 bases. For the CDR3, the DNA is TGTGCCAGCAGCTTGAGAGGACAAAACACTGAAGCTTTCTTT. Its protein is CASSLRGQNTEAFF.